The next 9 T cell receptor beta chains were all read from a single sample in a study of blood T cell repertoires in COVID-19. The protocol was immunoSEQ multiplex PCR, while the TCRdb copy is restricted to in-frame clones and leaves out a portion. The sample consists of around 190,000 clones, 80% to 90% of them appearing once. Sequenced material: peripheral blood. These TCRs come from a man in his fifties with active or convalescent COVID-19.

This clone was picked up one time. This chain joins TRBV30 and TRBJ1-1; D unresolved. Germline V gene lookup returns CDR1 GTSNPN and CDR2 SVGIG (reference sequence). V was pared by 2 bases and J by 0 bases, with 13 bases between. CDR3 length: 15 residues. CDR3 protein: CAWSPSSLLNTEAFF. In DNA, the CDR3 is TGTGCCTGGAGTCCTTCCTCCCTTCTGAACACTGAAGCTTTCTTT.

The chain links TRBV7-2 to TRBJ1-2; D is perhaps TRBD1 (5 bases). Germline lookup yields CDR1 SGHTA and CDR2 FQGNSA. Trimming removed 5 bases at V and 2 bases at J, with 15 bases between. The CDR3 extends over 15 amino acids. The chain's CDR3 is CASSVQTGANYGYTF. The CDR3 DNA reads as TGTGCCAGCAGCGTCCAAACAGGCGCCAACTATGGCTACACCTTC.

V and J are TRBV10-2 and TRBJ2-3; 7 positions match TRBD2. The CDR3 sequence is 18 residues long. V was pared by 2 bases and J by 4 bases, with 15 bases of the junction left unmatched. Germline V gene data show CDR1 as WSHSY and CDR2 as SAAADI. CDR3 nucleotides: TGCGCCAGCAGTGAGACGTTTGGGCTAGCGGAAGACCCAGATACGCAGTATTTT. This gives the protein CASSETFGLAEDPDTQYF.

The table lists this clone with a count of one. The chain links TRBV19 to TRBJ1-2, with TRBD1 matching 9 bases. V lost 6 bases, J lost 5 bases, and 4 bases stayed unmatched. Per the germline V gene, CDR1 is LNHDA and CDR2 is SQIVND (reference sequence). CDR3 size: 13 residues. CDR3 sequence: CASRGQGGYGYTF. CDR3 sequence (DNA): TGTGCCAGTAGGGGACAGGGAGGGTATGGCTACACCTTC.

The chain joins TRBV29-1 to TRBJ1-4; 7 nucleotides align to TRBD1. V gave up 2 bases and J gave up 7 bases; unmatched junction bases: 10. The CDR3 is made up of 15 amino acids. Per germline, CDR1 SQVTM and CDR2 ANQGSEA. The CDR3 sequence: CSVEFLRQGAEKLFF. The CDR3 nucleotides are TGCAGCGTTGAATTTCTCCGACAGGGTGCTGAAAAACTGTTTTTT.

This clone has more than one count but fewer than ten. The rearrangement uses TRBV7-2 and TRBJ2-1; TRBD2 matches 8 bases. The CDR3 is 16 residues long. Germline trimming cut 4 bases from V and 5 bases from J; bases unmatched to any gene: 10. Germline CDR1 is SGHTA and CDR2 is FQGNSA. This chain's CDR3 is CASSSRTSQLHNEQFF. CDR3 nucleotide sequence: TGTGCCAGCAGCTCTCGGACTAGCCAATTACACAATGAGCAGTTCTTC.

The V and J genes are TRBV20-1 and TRBJ2-7, with D perhaps TRBD2 (6 bases). The CDR3 is 12 amino acids. The V and J ends lost 3 bases and 6 bases respectively, with 12 bases between them. The germline V gene encodes CDR1 DFQATT and CDR2 SNEGSKA (reference sequence). This CDR3 reads CSASITSREQYF. The CDR3 nucleotides are TGCAGTGCTAGTATTACTAGCCGCGAGCAGTACTTC.

This rearrangement joins TRBV5-1 to TRBJ1-1; TRBD1 might be the D (5 bases). The CDR3 sequence is 16 residues long. Per germline, CDR1 SGHRS and CDR2 YFSETQ. V lost 4 bases and J lost 0, with 16 bases in between. CDR3 sequence (DNA): TGCGCCAGCAGCCCACGGGACGGGAGGATGAACACTGAAGCTTTCTTT. Protein sequence: CASSPRDGRMNTEAFF.

The chain recombines TRBV29-1 with TRBJ2-5, with TRBD1 identical over 8 bases. V shed 2 bases, J shed 3 bases, and the junction held 8 bases outside the gene matches. CDR1 and CDR2 (germline): SQVTM, ANQGSEA. CDR3 length: 15 amino acids. The CDR3 DNA sequence: TGCAGCGTTGAAATCCCGGGACAGGCGAAAGAGACCCAGTACTTC. This codes for CSVEIPGQAKETQYF.